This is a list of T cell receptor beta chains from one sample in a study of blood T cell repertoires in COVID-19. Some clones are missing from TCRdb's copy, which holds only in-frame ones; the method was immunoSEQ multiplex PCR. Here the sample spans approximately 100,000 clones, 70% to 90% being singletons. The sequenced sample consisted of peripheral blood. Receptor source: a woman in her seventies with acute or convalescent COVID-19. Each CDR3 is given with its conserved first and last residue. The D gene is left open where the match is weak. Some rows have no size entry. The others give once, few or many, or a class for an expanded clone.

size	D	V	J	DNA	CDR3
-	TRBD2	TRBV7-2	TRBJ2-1	TGTGCCAGCAGCTTAGCGGCGGGAGTCAATGAGCAGTTCTTC	CASSLAAGVNEQFF
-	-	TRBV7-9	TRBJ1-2	TGTGCCAGCAGCTCCATCGGCGGTCCGGATGGCTACACCTTC	CASSSIGGPDGYTF
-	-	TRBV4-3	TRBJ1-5	TGCGCCAGCAGCCCAGACAGTTTCCAGCCCCAGCATTTT	CASSPDSFQPQHF
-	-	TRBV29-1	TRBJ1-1	TGCAGCGCCAGGTTGATAGGAGAACAGGATGAAGCTTTCTTT	CSARLIGEQDEAFF
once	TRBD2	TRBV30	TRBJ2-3	TGTGCCTGTTACTCAGGACTAGCGGTCACCACAGATACGCAGTATTTT	CACYSGLAVTTDTQYF
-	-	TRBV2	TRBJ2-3	TGTGCCAGCAGTGAAAGGACTACCACAGATACGCAGTATTTT	CASSERTTTDTQYF
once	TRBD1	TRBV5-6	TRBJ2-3	TGTGCCAGCGCCGCTGGGACAGGGTTGGATACGCAGTATTTT	CASAAGTGLDTQYF
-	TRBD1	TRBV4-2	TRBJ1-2	TGTGCCAGCAGCCAAGTGGAGGCCCCGGGACAGGGAGGGCCATCCTATGGCTACACCTTC	CASSQVEAPGQGGPSYGYTF
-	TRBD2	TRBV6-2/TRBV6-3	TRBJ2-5	TGTGCCAGCAGTTCCCCAATAGCGGGAGCCCTCCAAGAGACCCAGTACTTC	CASSSPIAGALQETQYF
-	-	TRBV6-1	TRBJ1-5	TGTGCCAGCAGTGATACCAGGCCCGATCAGCCCCAGCATTTT	CASSDTRPDQPQHF
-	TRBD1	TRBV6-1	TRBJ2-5	TGTGCCAGCAGTGAGGGACAGGGGGAGACCCAGTACTTC	CASSEGQGETQYF
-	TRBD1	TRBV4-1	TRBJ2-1	TGCGCCAGCAGCCAAGCTGCAGGGGGCATCGACAATGAGCAGTTCTTC	CASSQAAGGIDNEQFF
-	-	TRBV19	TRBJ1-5	TGTGCCAGTAGTATATCAAGCGGGCAGGCCAATCAGCCCCAGCATTTT	CASSISSGQANQPQHF
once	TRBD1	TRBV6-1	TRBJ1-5	TGTGCCAGCAGTGACGATGGGACAGGGGGTCAGCCCCAGCATTTT	CASSDDGTGGQPQHF
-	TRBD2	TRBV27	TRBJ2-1	TGTGCCAGCAGTTTAGGGAGGGCGGGGTACAATGAGCAGTTCTTC	CASSLGRAGYNEQFF
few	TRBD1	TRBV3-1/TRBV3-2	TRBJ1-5	TGTGCCAGCAGCCAACGACAGGGGCCCCAGCATTTT	CASSQRQGPQHF
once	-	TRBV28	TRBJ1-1	TGTGCCAGCACCCCGGTGACAGGTAACACTGAAGCTTTCTTT	CASTPVTGNTEAFF
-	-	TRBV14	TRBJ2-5	TGTGCCAGCAGCCAAGAACGGATAACAGGGTGGGAGACCCAGTACTTC	CASSQERITGWETQYF
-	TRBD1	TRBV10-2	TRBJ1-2	TGCGCCAGCAGTGTGCAGGGGGCGGATGGCTACACCTTC	CASSVQGADGYTF
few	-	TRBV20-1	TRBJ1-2	TGCAGTGCTAGTGAGAGACAGGCCAACTATGGCTACACCTTC	CSASERQANYGYTF
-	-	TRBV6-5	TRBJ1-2	TGTGCCAGCAGTTCCCCGGGAGCAGGAGGCTACACCTTC	CASSSPGAGGYTF
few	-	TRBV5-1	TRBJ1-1	TGCGCCAGCAGCTTGGTTGGTATGCGGGCTGAAGCTTTCTTT	CASSLVGMRAEAFF
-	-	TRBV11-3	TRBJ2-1	TGTGCCAGCAGCGCTTTACGGGACAATGAGCAGTTCTTC	CASSALRDNEQFF
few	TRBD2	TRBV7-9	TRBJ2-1	TGTGCCAGCAGCTCCTCCTTAACTGAGCGGGGGGGCGGCAATGAGCAGTTCTTC	CASSSSLTERGGGNEQFF
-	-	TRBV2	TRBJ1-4	TGTGCCAGCAGTCAGGGCAGATCGAATGAAAAACTGTTTTTT	CASSQGRSNEKLFF
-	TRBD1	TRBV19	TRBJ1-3	TGTGCCAGTAGATTCACAGGGGAAGGAAACACCATATATTTT	CASRFTGEGNTIYF
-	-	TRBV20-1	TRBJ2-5	TGCAGTGCTCAACAGTTAGAGACCCAGTACTTC	CSAQQLETQYF
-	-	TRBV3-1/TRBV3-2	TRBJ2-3	TGTGCCAGCAGCCTCAGACGGGTGGTCGGCACAGATACGCAGTATTTT	CASSLRRVVGTDTQYF
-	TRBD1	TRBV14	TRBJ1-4	TGTGCCAGCAGGCGGACAGGGGGAGATGAAAAACTGTTTTTT	CASRRTGGDEKLFF
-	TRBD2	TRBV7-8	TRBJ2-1	TGTGCCAGCAGCTTAGTCGGTCCTAGCGGGCCAATGGATGAGCAGTTCTTC	CASSLVGPSGPMDEQFF
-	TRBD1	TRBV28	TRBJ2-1	TGTGCCAGCAGGCTACGACAGGGGGCATGGTACAATGAGCAGTTCTTC	CASRLRQGAWYNEQFF
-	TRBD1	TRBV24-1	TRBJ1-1	TGTGCCACCAGTGACCGAGACAGGGGGAACACTGAAGCTTTCTTT	CATSDRDRGNTEAFF
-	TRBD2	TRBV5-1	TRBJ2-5	TGCGCCAGCAGCTTGGATGCTAGCGGGGACCAAGAGACCCAGTACTTC	CASSLDASGDQETQYF